The rows below give T cell receptor beta chains drawn from one sample of a study of cytomegalovirus exposure and HLA in healthy donors. Profiled with immunoSEQ multiplex PCR; TCRdb holds only in-frame clones, not every one. The table lists about 100,000 clones, 82% of them singletons, with less than 3.5% in the top ten. Material for sequencing was PBMCs. These receptors were obtained from a man aged 30 to 39 in good health and CMV-seropositive. Both conserved end residues are part of each CDR3. The order of the fields is V gene, clone size, J gene, D gene, CDR3 protein, CDR3 DNA. D genes are given only for firm matches. Size tells how often a clone was seen (once, few, many) or the class of an expanded clone, and some rows leave it out.

TRBV9	once	TRBJ1-1	.	CASSVDGVEAFF	TGTGCCAGCAGCGTAGACGGGGTCGAAGCTTTCTTT
TRBV14	.	TRBJ2-5	TRBD2	CASSSGGETQYF	TGTGCCAGCAGTTCGGGGGGAGAGACCCAGTACTTC
TRBV5-1	.	TRBJ1-5	.	CASSLGTGSNQPQHF	TGCGCCAGCAGCTTGGGAACAGGTAGCAATCAGCCCCAGCATTTT
TRBV18	few	TRBJ1-3	.	CASSSLKVSGNTIYF	TGTGCCAGCTCAAGCCTGAAAGTATCAGGAAACACCATATATTTT
TRBV6-5	.	TRBJ1-1	TRBD1	CASSYTGQRLEAFF	TGTGCCAGCAGTTACACGGGACAGAGACTTGAAGCTTTCTTT
TRBV10-3	.	TRBJ2-1	.	CAISDPAGYNEQFF	TGTGCCATCAGCGACCCGGCGGGGTACAATGAGCAGTTCTTC
TRBV2	.	TRBJ2-4	.	CASTSQERNIQYF	TGTGCCAGCACGTCTCAAGAGAGGAACATTCAGTACTTC
TRBV5-1	once	TRBJ2-3	TRBD2	CASSFRLAGGPDTQYF	TGCGCCAGCAGCTTCAGGCTAGCGGGGGGTCCAGATACGCAGTATTTT
TRBV6-5	.	TRBJ2-7	TRBD1	CASGPSGTGPYEQYF	TGTGCCAGCGGTCCGTCCGGGACAGGGCCCTACGAGCAGTACTTC
TRBV11-2	few	TRBJ1-1	TRBD1	CASSFGTGSWSRTEAFF	TGTGCCAGCAGCTTCGGGACAGGGAGTTGGAGCAGGACTGAAGCTTTCTTT
TRBV15	.	TRBJ1-2	.	CATSRVPWGDYGYTF	TGTGCCACCAGCAGAGTCCCTTGGGGGGACTATGGCTACACCTTC
TRBV5-4	.	TRBJ1-1	.	CASSIQSNTEAFF	TGTGCCAGCAGCATACAGTCGAACACTGAAGCTTTCTTT
TRBV27	.	TRBJ1-2	TRBD1	CASSYRGHGNYGYTF	TGTGCCAGCAGTTACAGGGGCCACGGAAACTATGGCTACACCTTC
TRBV9	.	TRBJ1-1	TRBD1	CASSQGVNTEAFF	TGTGCCAGCTCACAGGGGGTGAACACTGAAGCTTTCTTT
TRBV14	.	TRBJ1-2	.	CASSRLQVTDNYGYTF	TGTGCCAGCAGCAGGCTCCAGGTTACGGATAACTATGGCTACACCTTC
TRBV7-9	.	TRBJ2-2	.	CASSPGHDTGELFF	TGTGCCTCCTCCCCGGGACACGACACCGGGGAGCTGTTTTTT
TRBV30	.	TRBJ1-5	TRBD1	CAWQRGHDQPQHF	TGTGCCTGGCAGAGGGGGCATGATCAGCCCCAGCATTTT
TRBV5-1	.	TRBJ2-5	.	CASSLQVEETQYF	TGCGCCAGCAGCTTGCAAGTAGAAGAGACCCAGTACTTC
TRBV4-2	.	TRBJ2-1	TRBD2	CASSHPTSGDYNEQFF	TGTGCCAGCAGCCATCCGACTAGCGGGGACTACAATGAGCAGTTCTTC
TRBV6-5	.	TRBJ1-1	.	CASSYRERTEAFF	TGTGCCAGCAGTTACAGGGAGCGCACTGAAGCTTTCTTT
TRBV7-6	few	TRBJ2-7	TRBD1	CASSFGQGPYEQYF	TGTGCCAGCAGCTTTGGACAGGGCCCTTACGAGCAGTACTTC
TRBV6-5	.	TRBJ2-7	.	CASSYRGNHEQYF	TGTGCCAGCAGTTATCGGGGGAACCACGAGCAGTACTTC